This T cell receptor (beta chain) is drawn from a study of cytomegalovirus exposure and HLA in healthy donors. The wider study: Of all 400 or so donors who were genotyped, roughly 81% belonged to the Caucasian-associated ancestry cluster. Findings of the study overall: Donors belonging to an Asian-associated ancestry cluster reportedly showed fewer N-insertions in productive TCRs than the roughly 670-donor mean, according to what a later analysis found. About 87% or about 30% of the time was how often most TCR beta V segments were productive, according to an earlier analysis.

Per germline, CDR1 SGHTA and CDR2 FQGTGA. Trimming left V 5 bases short and J 6 bases short, with 15 bases between. The CDR3 spans 14 residues. Comments on this clone: Its antigen is undetermined.

A multiplex PCR was run with 60 Vbeta primers and 13 Jbeta primers. Sequenced by immunoSEQ multiplex PCR; TCRdb stores in-frame clones only, minus some. The profile covers fewer than 200,000 clones, with around 84% appearing a single time and about 2.5% taken by the ten largest. The sequence derives from a man younger than 40 in good health and CMV-seropositive. Sequencing was performed on PBMCs. The chain is built from TRBV7-3 and TRBJ2-3; tentative D call: TRBD2 (5 bases). DNA for the CDR3: TGTGCCAGCAGCCTACATACTAGAGGGGATACGCAGTATTTT. Translated: CASSLHTRGDTQYF.